This T cell receptor (beta chain) was recovered during a study of Ad26.COV2.S vaccination and SARS-CoV-2 variants. Overall study: The donor participated in the COV1001 trial, in its Ad26.COV2.S arm. Into the muscle, Ad26.COV2.S was dosed once or twice, 56 days apart.

Study conclusions and caveats: Total T cell responses were possibly underestimated by TCR breadth and depth analyses.

Using immunoSEQ multiplex PCR, the repertoire was profiled, and TCRdb retains in-frame clones only, with some absent. The sample holds fewer than 300,000 clones, roughly 86% seen once. V was shortened by 0 bases and J by 4 bases, with 12 bases between the two germline ends. Germline V CDR1 and CDR2: MNHEY, SVGEGT. The CDR3 is 15 residues long. The treatment: over 15 received Ad26.COV2.S at low or high dose, single or two shots; roughly five received placebo; per-sample allocation not given. Specimens were obtained on day 63 following the first vaccine or placebo injection. Its platform was an Ad26 vector, and its expressed antigen was Wuhan-strain SARS-CoV-2 spike. A note on this clone: The antigen is not known.

The chain combines TRBV6-2 or TRBV6-3 with TRBJ2-5, with D hard to call. This TCR came from a person between 18 and 65 years old who received the Ad26.COV2.S COVID-19 vaccine or a placebo. The sample in question was peripheral blood, obtained in a trial of Ad26.COV2.S vaccine versus placebo. DNA for the CDR3: TGTGCCAGCAGTTACTCGGCACAGACTGGAGAGACCCAGTACTTC. Encoded protein: CASSYSAQTGETQYF.